The source of this T cell receptor beta chain is a study of cytomegalovirus exposure and HLA in healthy donors. Trimming pared 6 bases from V and 2 bases from J, leaving 14 bases between. Germline V gene lookup returns CDR1 MNHEY and CDR2 SMNVEV (reference sequence). CDR3 length equals 14 residues. Findings and caveats of the study: Among the sequence variants, a highly shared cluster was likely an artifact of sequencing. Reports indicated that the classifier achieved high specificity and sensitivity in diagnosing cytomegalovirus status. Rarity held for most TCR sequences, but there were some public TCRs that occurred in many donors.

With 60 Vbeta and 13 Jbeta primers, the PCR was carried out. Assay: immunoSEQ multiplex PCR; the TCRdb copy retains only in-frame clones and omits some. The sample yields around 150,000 clones, approximately 79% seen once. Details on this clone: Its antigen is still unknown.

The gene calls are TRBV27 and TRBJ2-7; a possible D gene is TRBD1 (6 bases). The TCR comes from a human donor in good health. Sample: PBMCs. The CDR3 reads CASRKTGLPYEQYF. CDR3 nucleotide sequence: TGTGCCAGCAGGAAGACAGGTCTACCCTACGAGCAGTACTTC.